Below are 19 T cell receptor beta chains sequenced from a single sample in a study of beta chain features in type 1 diabetes. Since all of the isolated RNA was reverse transcribed, expressed TCRB transcripts were what got sequenced. Clones were sequenced by immunoSEQ multiplex PCR, and TCRdb holds only the in-frame ones, with some missing. The table has fewer than 300,000 clones, under 13% seen once. Study-wide results and limits: In every one of the four CD4+ subsets, TCRB CDR3s were moderately but significantly shorter in Type 1 diabetes patients.

No antigen has been identified for these receptors. Sequenced sample: naive CD4+ T cells from blood. The source of these receptors is a man aged 25-45 years with type 1 diabetes.

This clone was seen a handful of times. The CDR3, as DNA: TGTGCCAGCAGTCGGGTGGGAGATACGCAGTATTTT. Its protein is CASSRVGDTQYF. The J gene is TRBJ2-3, the V gene TRBV7-9; D uncertain. There are 12 residues in the CDR3. Germline CDR1 and CDR2: SEHNR and FQNEAQ (reference sequence). The V end was cut by 6 bases, the J end by 5 bases, with 9 bases between.

The chain uses TRBV19 and TRBJ2-7, with D perhaps TRBD1 (5 bases). CDR3 length: 17 residues. Germline lookup yields CDR1 LNHDA and CDR2 SQIVND (reference sequence). V lost 5 bases and J 2 bases, leaving 22 bases between the germline ends. CDR3 region: CASSWVKGMGPTYEQYF. DNA for the CDR3: TGTGCCAGTAGTTGGGTGAAAGGGATGGGGCCAACCTACGAGCAGTACTTC.

The genes are TRBV11-2 and TRBJ1-1; no clear D gene. The germline gives CDR1 SGHAT, CDR2 FQNNGV. The CDR3 spans 13 residues. V shed 5 bases and J shed 3 bases, with 10 bases lying between them. CDR3 DNA sequence: TGTGCCAGCAGCAGGGCGGAGGACACTGAAGCTTTCTTT. Its protein is CASSRAEDTEAFF.

The chain is built from TRBV2 and TRBJ1-5; D is uncertain. V lost 4 bases and J lost 2, with 6 bases in between. This CDR3 has 13 residues. Germline loops: CDR1 SNHLY, CDR2 FYNNEI. CDR3 residues: CASSGQGNQPQHF. The CDR3 bases are TGTGCCAGCAGTGGACAAGGCAATCAGCCCCAGCATTTT.

A remark on this clone: This sample includes further DNA sequences coding for the same CDR3. This chain joins TRBV7-9 and TRBJ1-5, with a possible D match to TRBD1 (6 bases). Trimming removed 6 bases from V and 2 bases from J, with 8 bases in between. The CDR3 runs 13 residues. Germline V gene data show CDR1 as SEHNR and CDR2 as FQNEAQ (reference sequence). This CDR3 reads CASSSGGNQPQHF. DNA of the CDR3: TGTGCCAGCAGTTCAGGGGGCAATCAGCCCCAGCATTTT.

In this sample, this clone turned up a few times. The rearrangement uses TRBV28 and TRBJ2-7; 7 bases line up with TRBD2. V dropped 3 bases and J dropped 2; count of bases not matched to a gene: 4. This CDR3 contains 14 residues. Germline assignment: CDR1 MDHEN and CDR2 SYDVKM. CDR3 sequence reads: CASSLGGVAYEQYF. Here the CDR3 DNA reads TGTGCCAGCAGTTTGGGGGGGGTCGCCTACGAGCAGTACTTC.

V and J are TRBV9 and TRBJ1-2; TRBD1 matches 10 bases. The CDR3 is made up of 15 amino acids. V gave up 4 bases and J gave up 1 base; unmatched junction bases: 4. Germline V gene sequence: CDR1 SGDLS, CDR2 YYNGEE. The CDR3 loop reads CASSPGQGVNYGYTF. Here the CDR3 DNA reads TGTGCCAGCAGCCCCGGACAGGGGGTTAACTATGGCTACACCTTC.

This clone was observed a handful of times. The J gene is TRBJ1-6, the V gene TRBV15; D might be TRBD1 (6 bases). The CDR3 sequence is 15 residues long. CDR1 LNHNV and CDR2 YYDKDF come from the germline V gene (reference sequence). V was shortened by 0 bases and J by 10 bases, with 13 bases between the two germline ends. CDR3 loop: CATSRDEAGDSPLHF. DNA for the CDR3: TGTGCCACCAGCAGAGATGAAGCAGGGGACTCACCCCTCCACTTT.

This clone was counted only a few times. The rearrangement uses TRBV30 and TRBJ1-4, with 9 bases matching TRBD1. This CDR3 has 13 amino acids. CDR1 is GTSNPN, CDR2 SVGIG, per germline (reference sequence). V gave up 5 bases and J gave up 7 bases; unmatched junction bases: 5. The DNA for the CDR3 is TGTGCCTGGGCTGGACAGGGGAGTGAAAAACTGTTTTTT. Encoded protein: CAWAGQGSEKLFF.

The sample holds a few counts of this clone. This chain connects TRBV5-6 to TRBJ1-1; no definite D call. Germline V gene lookup returns CDR1 SGHDT and CDR2 YYEEEE. This CDR3 is 15 amino acids long. Trimming took 2 bases from V and 0 from J, leaving 11 bases between them. In nucleotides, the CDR3 is TGTGCCAGCAGCTTATATCAGGCATTGAACACTGAAGCTTTCTTT. This gives the protein CASSLYQALNTEAFF.

The rearrangement uses TRBV2 and TRBJ2-4; 9 nucleotides line up with TRBD2. Trimming cost V 5 bases and J 15 bases; bases outside gene matches: 8. The CDR3 runs 12 residues. Germline CDR1 and CDR2: SNHLY and FYNNEI. CDR3 bases: TGTGCCAGCAGTCCCCTAGCGGGGCCAGGGTACTTC. Residues: CASSPLAGPGYF.

The table lists this clone with a few counts. This rearrangement joins TRBV7-9 to TRBJ1-4; TRBD1 agrees at 7 bases. The germline V gene has CDR1 SEHNR and CDR2 FQNEAQ (reference sequence). J gave up 8 bases and V 0 bases, and 6 bases lay outside the gene matches. The CDR3 sequence is 15 residues long. CDR3 DNA: TGTGCCAGCAGCTTAGCGGGGACAGCACGCGAAAAACTGTTTTTT. Translating gives CASSLAGTAREKLFF.

This clone was observed a handful of times. This chain joins TRBV7-9 and TRBJ1-1; TRBD1 matches at 7 bases. Germline V gene data show CDR1 as SEHNR and CDR2 as FQNEAQ (reference sequence). The CDR3 extends over 13 amino acids. Trimming cost V 8 bases and J 4 bases; bases outside gene matches: 7. CDR3 sequence: CASRPAGGTEAFF. CDR3 in DNA: TGTGCCAGCCGCCCGGCAGGGGGCACTGAAGCTTTCTTT.

This clone has just a few counts. The chain links TRBV14 to TRBJ2-5; 9 nucleotides agree with TRBD2. The germline V gene has CDR1 SGHDN and CDR2 FVKESK. The junction had 7 bases not matched to a gene; V was cut back by 4 bases and J by 4 bases. The CDR3 extends over 15 amino acids. The CDR3 sequence is CASSPGLASRETQYF. The CDR3, as DNA: TGTGCCAGCAGCCCGGGACTAGCTAGTCGAGAGACCCAGTACTTC.

The V call is TRBV9, the J call TRBJ2-3, with no clear D. Trimming shortened V by 0 bases and J by 11 bases, and 13 bases separated the two germline ends. The CDR3 length is 13 residues. Germline V gene sequence: CDR1 SGDLS, CDR2 YYNGEE. In DNA, the CDR3 is TGTGCCAGCAGCGTAGGCGATACCGTTTGGCAGTATTTT. Translation gives CASSVGDTVWQYF.

The rearrangement links TRBV27 to TRBJ1-2; no reliable D call. V dropped 9 bases and J dropped 5 bases, with 19 bases sitting between them. The CDR3 contains 14 residues. The germline V gene encodes CDR1 MNHEY and CDR2 SMNVEV (reference sequence). Written as DNA, the CDR3 is TGTGCCAGTCAAGCCGGCACGGGCGGGTATGGCTACACCTTC. Translated: CASQAGTGGYGYTF.

The table lists this clone with a few counts. V usage is TRBV4-1 and J usage is TRBJ2-2, with 8 bases lining up with TRBD1. The CDR3 length is 16 residues. The V gene end was trimmed by 2 bases and the J gene end by 5 bases; junction bases not matched to a gene: 7. Germline V gene lookup returns CDR1 MGHRA and CDR2 YSYEKL. CDR3 coding DNA: TGCGCCAGCAGCCAACCGGGACAGGATATTACCGGGGAGCTGTTTTTT. Translating gives CASSQPGQDITGELFF.

This clone was counted a few times. The rearrangement uses TRBV28 and TRBJ2-1; weak D call: TRBD2 (7 bases). Germline CDR1 is MDHEN and CDR2 is SYDVKM. Trimming pared 6 bases from V and 2 bases from J, leaving 14 bases between. The CDR3 covers 15 residues. The CDR3, as DNA: TGTGCCAGCAGCAGAGGGGGGGGCACCTACAATGAGCAGTTCTTC. It encodes CASSRGGGTYNEQFF.

V is TRBV6-6 and J is TRBJ2-5; D gene uncertain. CDR3 size: 13 residues. The germline gives CDR1 MNHNY, CDR2 SVGAGI (reference sequence). The ends were cut back, 6 bases at V and 0 bases at J, with 8 bases in the middle. CDR3 nucleotides: TGTGCCAGCAGGAACGGTAACCAAGAGACCCAGTACTTC. It specifies CASRNGNQETQYF.